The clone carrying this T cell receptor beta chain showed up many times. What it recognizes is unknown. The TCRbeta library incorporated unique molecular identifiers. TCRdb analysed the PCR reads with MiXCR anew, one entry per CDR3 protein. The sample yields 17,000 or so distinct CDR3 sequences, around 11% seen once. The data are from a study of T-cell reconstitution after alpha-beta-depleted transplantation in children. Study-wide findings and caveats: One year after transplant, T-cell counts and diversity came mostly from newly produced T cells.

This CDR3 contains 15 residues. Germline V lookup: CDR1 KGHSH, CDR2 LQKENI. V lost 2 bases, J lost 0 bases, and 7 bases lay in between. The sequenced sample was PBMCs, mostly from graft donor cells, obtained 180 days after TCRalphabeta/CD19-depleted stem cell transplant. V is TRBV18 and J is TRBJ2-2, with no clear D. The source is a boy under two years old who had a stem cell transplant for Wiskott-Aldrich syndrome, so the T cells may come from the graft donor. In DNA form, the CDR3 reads TGTGCCAGCTCACCAGGGCCCGCGAACACCGGGGAGCTGTTTTTT. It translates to CASSPGPANTGELFF.